A selection of T cell receptor beta chains follows, all from one sample in a study of response to subunit inactivated influenza vaccine. One entry per CDR3 protein results from TCRdb running MiXCR on the RT-PCR reads. This sample has about 620,000 distinct CDR3 sequences; about an eighth occur once, and the top ten carry 10%. The sequences come from PBMCs from blood, collected on the day of vaccination. The receptors were sampled from a man aged 50 to 59 who received an inactivated influenza vaccine. The CDR3 runs from the conserved cysteine through the conserved F or W. D genes are given only for firm matches. Rows give clone size only sometimes, using once, few, many, or a class for an expanded clone.

cdr3_length j_call clone_size v_call d_call cdr3_nt cdr3_aa
16 TRBJ1-1 . TRBV4-1 . TGCGCCAGCAGCCTAAGCCCGGGACGGAAGAACACTGAAGCTTTCTTT CASSLSPGRKNTEAFF
19 TRBJ2-1 . TRBV18 . TGTGCCAGCTCACCAGACCTCTGGGGCAGCCCTAGCTCCTACAATGAGCAGTTCTTC CASSPDLWGSPSSYNEQFF
14 TRBJ2-7 . TRBV9 TRBD2 TGTGCCAGCAGCGGTAGCGGGAGTCTCGACGAGCAGTACTTC CASSGSGSLDEQYF
15 TRBJ1-1 few TRBV7-2 TRBD1 TGTGCCAGCAGCCCACAGGGGGTAATGAACACTGAAGCTTTCTTT CASSPQGVMNTEAFF
13 TRBJ2-5 few TRBV20-1 . TGCAGTGCTAGAGAGCGGAGCCAAGAGACCCAGTACTTC CSARERSQETQYF
12 TRBJ1-1 few TRBV6-1 . TGTGCCCACTGGGGGGAGAACACTGAAGCTTTCTTT CAHWGENTEAFF
14 TRBJ2-3 . TRBV4-1 . TGCGCCAGCAGCCAAGATTGGAGGACAGATACGCAGTATTTT CASSQDWRTDTQYF
15 TRBJ2-4 few TRBV6-2/TRBV6-3 TRBD2 TGTGCCAGCAGACGGGTGAGCGGGGGGAAAAACATTCAGTACTTC CASRRVSGGKNIQYF
14 TRBJ2-3 . TRBV7-9 . TGTGCCAGCAGCTTTGGCAGGAGCACAGATACGCAGTATTTT CASSFGRSTDTQYF
17 TRBJ2-3 few TRBV18 TRBD1 TGTGCCAGCTCACCTCTTCCGGGACAGGGGCCTCCAGATACGCAGTATTTT CASSPLPGQGPPDTQYF
13 TRBJ1-3 many TRBV29-1 . TGCAGCGTTGGGGGTCCGACTGGAAACACCATATATTTT CSVGGPTGNTIYF
13 TRBJ1-1 many TRBV3-1 TRBD1 TGTGCCAGCAGTCAACAGGGGGGCACTGAAGCTTTCTTT CASSQQGGTEAFF
14 TRBJ2-5 few TRBV5-6 . TGTGCCAGCAGCCCCCAGATCTATGAAGAGACCCAGTACTTC CASSPQIYEETQYF
13 TRBJ1-2 . TRBV28 . TGTGCCAGCAGGGCGGCGTCGGGCTATGGCTACACCTTC CASRAASGYGYTF
13 TRBJ2-2 few TRBV5-1 TRBD2 TGCGCCAGCAGCTTGGAACTAGCGAGGGAGCTGTTTTTT CASSLELARELFF
13 TRBJ1-4 many TRBV12-3/TRBV12-4 . TGTGCCAGCAGTGATATGGGTGATGAAAAACTGTTTTTT CASSDMGDEKLFF
14 TRBJ2-7 . TRBV12-3/TRBV12-4 . TGTGCCAGCAGACGACAGCCCTACTCCTACGAGCAGTACTTC CASRRQPYSYEQYF
12 TRBJ2-5 . TRBV25-1 . TGTGCCAGCAGTGAATACGCGGAGACCCAGTACTTC CASSEYAETQYF
13 TRBJ1-2 . TRBV20-1 . TGCAGTGCCCCGGTCTCTTCTAACTATGGCTACACCTTC CSAPVSSNYGYTF
14 TRBJ2-5 few TRBV11-2 . TGTGCCAGCAGCTTACCGGGGGAACAAGAGACCCAGTACTTC CASSLPGEQETQYF
15 TRBJ2-5 . TRBV12-3/TRBV12-4 TRBD2 TGTGCCAGCAGTTTAATCGGGAGGGCTCGAGAGACCCAGTACTTC CASSLIGRARETQYF
20 TRBJ2-4 . TRBV28 TRBD2 TGTGCCAGCAGTTTGACCGGGACTAGCGGGCAAGGTGGTGCCAAAAACATTCAGTACTTC CASSLTGTSGQGGAKNIQYF
16 TRBJ2-7 few TRBV7-9 . TGTGCCAGCAGCTTAGGAAACAGGGCAGGATCCTACGAGCAGTACTTC CASSLGNRAGSYEQYF
15 TRBJ2-3 many TRBV9 . TGTGCCAGCAGCGTATTTAGCGGCTCGACAGATACGCAGTATTTT CASSVFSGSTDTQYF
16 TRBJ2-7 . TRBV5-6 TRBD2 TGTGCCAGCAGCTATAGGGGGACTAGCGGACCCTACGAGCAGTACTTC CASSYRGTSGPYEQYF
14 TRBJ2-7 many TRBV29-1 . TGCAGCGTCGGGCGGGGACAACAAACCTACGAGCAGTACTTC CSVGRGQQTYEQYF
16 TRBJ2-2 many TRBV6-5 TRBD1 TGTGCCAGCAGAGCCCCCGGGACAGCGAACACCGGGGAGCTGTTTTTT CASRAPGTANTGELFF
14 TRBJ2-7 . TRBV27 TRBD1 TGTGCCAGCAGTTCCCGGGACAGTCGGGACGAGCAGTACTTC CASSSRDSRDEQYF
13 TRBJ2-5 . TRBV7-2 . TGTGCCAGCACCCGGTCCCCAGCAGAGACCCAGTACTTC CASTRSPAETQYF
15 TRBJ1-2 . TRBV29-1 . TGCAGCGTTACAAAACCTGGACACCTGAACTATGGCTACACCTTC CSVTKPGHLNYGYTF
15 TRBJ2-1 few TRBV27 . TGTGCCAGCAGTTTAGGCATCTTCTCAGGAAATGAGCAGTTCTTC CASSLGIFSGNEQFF
16 TRBJ2-1 . TRBV20-1 TRBD2 TGCAGTGCTAGACCCCTAGCGGGAGATCGGGCAAATGAGCAGTTCTTC CSARPLAGDRANEQFF
16 TRBJ2-1 . TRBV20-1 TRBD2 TGCTGTGCTAGAGGGGCTAGCGGGGCGACCTACAATGAGCAGTTCTTC CCARGASGATYNEQFF
13 TRBJ2-1 few TRBV6-2/TRBV6-3 . TGTGCCAGCAGTTCCAGGACTCCCCTGAGGCCGTTCTTC CASSSRTPLRPFF
12 TRBJ2-1 . TRBV29-1 . TGCAGCGTTGGGTGGCCCAGGGACGAGCAGTTCTTC CSVGWPRDEQFF
16 TRBJ1-6 many TRBV6-1 . TGTGCCAGCAGTGAAGCGCAGGGAAGAAGGAATTCACCCCTCCACTTT CASSEAQGRRNSPLHF
14 TRBJ2-1 few TRBV6-2/TRBV6-3 TRBD2 TGTGCCAGCAGTAAACTAGCGGGCGGCAATGAGCAGTTCTTC CASSKLAGGNEQFF
14 TRBJ2-7 . TRBV5-1 . TGCGCCAGCAGCTTGGGCGCTACCTCCTACGAGCAGTACTTC CASSLGATSYEQYF
16 TRBJ2-7 few TRBV5-1 . TGCGCCAGCAGCTTGGTGTGGGACGAAAAGTCTTACGAGCAGTACTTC CASSLVWDEKSYEQYF
14 TRBJ2-1 . TRBV20-1 . TGCAGTGCTAGAGATTTTCTAGTTTCGAATGAGCAGTTCTTC CSARDFLVSNEQFF
15 TRBJ1-1 . TRBV5-1 TRBD1 TGCGCCAGCAGCTCGCTCCTGACAGGGATCACTGAAGCTTTCTTT CASSSLLTGITEAFF
15 TRBJ1-4 few TRBV4-1 TRBD1 TGCGCCAGCAGCCAAGATGGGACAGGGCGCGAAAAACTGTTTTTT CASSQDGTGREKLFF
19 TRBJ2-2 . TRBV11-2 . TGTGCCAGCAGCCGTGCCTCTAGGGGGGTCAACTTGAACACCGGGGAGCTGTTTTTT CASSRASRGVNLNTGELFF
15 TRBJ2-1 many TRBV7-2 . TGTGCCAGCAGCTCTTCAGGAGGGACGTACAATGAGCAGTTCTTC CASSSSGGTYNEQFF
13 TRBJ1-5 . TRBV6-2/TRBV6-3 . TGTGCCAGCAGCCCTCAGACACTCCAGCCCCAGCATTTT CASSPQTLQPQHF
11 TRBJ2-7 few TRBV29-1 . TGCAGCGTCCTCCAGGACTACGAGCAGTACTTC CSVLQDYEQYF
14 TRBJ2-3 . TRBV4-2 . TGTGCCAGCAGCCAAGGAGGGGACACAGATACGCAGTATTTT CASSQGGDTDTQYF
16 TRBJ2-3 many TRBV12-3/TRBV12-4 TRBD2 TGTGCCAGCAGTACTGTAGCGGGGGGAAGCACAGATACGCAGTATTTT CASSTVAGGSTDTQYF
17 TRBJ2-7 few TRBV12-3/TRBV12-4 . TGTGCCAGCAGTTTTTATCTTTTGGCTAGTGATACGGTGTTGCAGTACTTC CASSFYLLASDTVLQYF
18 TRBJ2-1 . TRBV24-1 TRBD2 TGTGCCACCAGTGACCCCGGGACTAGCGGGAGAGGGTCGGATGAGCAGTTCTTC CATSDPGTSGRGSDEQFF
13 TRBJ2-7 many TRBV28 . TGTGCCAGCAGTAGCAGGGTTTTCAACGAGCAGTACTTC CASSSRVFNEQYF
14 TRBJ2-5 . TRBV3-1 . TGTGCCAGCAGCCAAGGTTGGGGACAAGAGACCCAGTACTTC CASSQGWGQETQYF
15 TRBJ2-1 . TRBV10-3 TRBD2 TGTGCCATCAGTGAGTGGAGCGGGAGCGGCGGTGAGCAGTTCTTC CAISEWSGSGGEQFF
15 TRBJ2-1 . TRBV5-2 . TGTGCCAGCGACCCAAGACAGGTAACGGACAATGAGCAGTTCTTC CASDPRQVTDNEQFF
15 TRBJ1-2 few TRBV7-8 TRBD1 TGTGCCAGCAGCTCGACAGGGGGAAATAACTATGGCTACACCTTC CASSSTGGNNYGYTF
16 TRBJ2-1 . TRBV19 TRBD2 TGTGCCAGTAGTTCGCATGTGGGACTAGACCCAAATGAGCAGTTCTTC CASSSHVGLDPNEQFF
14 TRBJ1-2 . TRBV7-2 TRBD1 TGTGCCAGCAGACGTGGACAGGGTGACTATGGCTACACCTTC CASRRGQGDYGYTF